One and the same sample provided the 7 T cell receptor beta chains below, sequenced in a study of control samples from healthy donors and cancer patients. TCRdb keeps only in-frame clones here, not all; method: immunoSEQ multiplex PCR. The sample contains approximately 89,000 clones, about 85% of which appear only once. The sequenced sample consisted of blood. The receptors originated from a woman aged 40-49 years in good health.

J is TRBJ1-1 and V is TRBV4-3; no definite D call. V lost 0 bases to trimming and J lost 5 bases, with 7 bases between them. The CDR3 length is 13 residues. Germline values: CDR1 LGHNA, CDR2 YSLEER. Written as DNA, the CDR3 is TGCGCCAGCAGCCAAGAAGAGGGAACTGAAGCTTTCTTT. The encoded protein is CASSQEEGTEAFF.

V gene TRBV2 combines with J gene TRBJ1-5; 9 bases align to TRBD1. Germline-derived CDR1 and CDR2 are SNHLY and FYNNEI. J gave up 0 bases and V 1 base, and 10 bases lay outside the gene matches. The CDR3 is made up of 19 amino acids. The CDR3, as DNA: TGTGCCAGCAGTGAAGACCTCCTCGGGACAGGGTATAGCAATCAGCCCCAGCATTTT. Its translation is CASSEDLLGTGYSNQPQHF.

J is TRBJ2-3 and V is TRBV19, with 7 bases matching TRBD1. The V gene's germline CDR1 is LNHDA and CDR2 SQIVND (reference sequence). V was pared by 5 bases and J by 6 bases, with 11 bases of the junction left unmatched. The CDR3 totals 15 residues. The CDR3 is CASSPEGAVGDTQYF. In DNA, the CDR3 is TGTGCCAGTAGTCCAGAGGGGGCCGTGGGGGATACGCAGTATTTT. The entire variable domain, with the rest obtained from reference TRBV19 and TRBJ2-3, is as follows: DGGITQSPKYLFRKEGQNVTLSCEQNLNHDAMYWYRQDPGQGLRLIYYSQIVNDFQKGDIAEGYSVSREKKESFPLTVTSAQKNPTAFYLCASSPEGAVGDTQYFGPGTRLTVL.

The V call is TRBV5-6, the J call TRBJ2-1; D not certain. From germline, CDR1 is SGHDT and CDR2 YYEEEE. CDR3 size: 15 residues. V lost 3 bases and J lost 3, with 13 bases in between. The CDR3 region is CASSSLRVVYNEQFF. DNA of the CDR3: TGTGCCAGCAGCTCCCTGAGAGTCGTCTACAATGAGCAGTTCTTC.

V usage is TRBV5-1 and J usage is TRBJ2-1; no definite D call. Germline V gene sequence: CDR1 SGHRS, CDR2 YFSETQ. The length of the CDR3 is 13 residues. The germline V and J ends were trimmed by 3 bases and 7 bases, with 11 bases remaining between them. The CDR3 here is CASSSLNRNEQFF. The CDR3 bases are TGCGCCAGCAGCTCTTTAAATAGGAATGAGCAGTTCTTC.

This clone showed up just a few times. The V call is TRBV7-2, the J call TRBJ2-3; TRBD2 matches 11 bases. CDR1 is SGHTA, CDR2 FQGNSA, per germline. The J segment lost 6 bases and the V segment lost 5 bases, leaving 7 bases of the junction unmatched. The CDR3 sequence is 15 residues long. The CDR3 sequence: CASSVLAGGRDTQYF. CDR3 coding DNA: TGTGCCAGCAGCGTCCTAGCGGGGGGCAGGGATACGCAGTATTTT. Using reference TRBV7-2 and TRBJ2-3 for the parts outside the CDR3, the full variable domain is GAGVSQSPSNKVTEKGKDVELRCDPISGHTALYWYRQSLGQGLEFLIYFQGNSAPDKSGLPSDRFSAERTGGSVSTLTIQRTQQEDSAVYLCASSVLAGGRDTQYFGPGTRLTVL.

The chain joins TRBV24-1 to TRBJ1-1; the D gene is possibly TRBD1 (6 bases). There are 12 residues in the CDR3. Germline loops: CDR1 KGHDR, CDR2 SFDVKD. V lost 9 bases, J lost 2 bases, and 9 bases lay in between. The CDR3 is CATRGQNTEAFF. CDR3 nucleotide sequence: TGTGCCACCCGGGGACAAAACACTGAAGCTTTCTTT.